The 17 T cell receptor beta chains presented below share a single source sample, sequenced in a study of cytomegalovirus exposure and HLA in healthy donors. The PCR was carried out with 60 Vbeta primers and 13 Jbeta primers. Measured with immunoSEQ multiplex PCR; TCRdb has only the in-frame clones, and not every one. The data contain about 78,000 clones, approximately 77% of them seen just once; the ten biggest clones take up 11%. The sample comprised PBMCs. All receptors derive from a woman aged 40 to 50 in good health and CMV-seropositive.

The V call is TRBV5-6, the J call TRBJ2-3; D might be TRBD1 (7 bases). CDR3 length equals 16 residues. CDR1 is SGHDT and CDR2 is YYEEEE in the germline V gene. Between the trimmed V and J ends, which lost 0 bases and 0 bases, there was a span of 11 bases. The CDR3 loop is CASSLGPGGSTDTQYF. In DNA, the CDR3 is TGTGCCAGCAGCTTGGGCCCAGGGGGGAGCACAGATACGCAGTATTTT. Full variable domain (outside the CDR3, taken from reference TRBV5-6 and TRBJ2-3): DAGVTQSPTHLIKTRGQQVTLRCSPKSGHDTVSWYQQALGQGPQFIFQYYEEEERQRGNFPDRFSGHQFPNYSSELNVNALLLGDSALYLCASSLGPGGSTDTQYFGPGTRLTVL.

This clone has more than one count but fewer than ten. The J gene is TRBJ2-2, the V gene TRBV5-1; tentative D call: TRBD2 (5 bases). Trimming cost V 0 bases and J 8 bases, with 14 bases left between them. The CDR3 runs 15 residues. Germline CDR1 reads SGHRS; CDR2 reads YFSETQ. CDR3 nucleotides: TGCGCCAGCAGCTTGGGCCCCGGAGAGGGAGGGGAGCTGTTTTTT. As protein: CASSLGPGEGGELFF.

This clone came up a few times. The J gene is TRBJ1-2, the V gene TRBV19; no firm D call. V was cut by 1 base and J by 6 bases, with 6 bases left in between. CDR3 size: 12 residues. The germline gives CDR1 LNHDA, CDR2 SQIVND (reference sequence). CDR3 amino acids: CASSIARDGYTF. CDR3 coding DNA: TGTGCCAGTAGTATAGCCCGGGATGGCTACACCTTC.

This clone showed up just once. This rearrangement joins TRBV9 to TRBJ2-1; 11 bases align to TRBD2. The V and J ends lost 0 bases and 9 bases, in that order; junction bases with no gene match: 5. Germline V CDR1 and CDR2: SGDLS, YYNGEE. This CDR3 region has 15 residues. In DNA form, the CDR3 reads TGTGCCAGCAGCGTAGTGCCTAGCGGGGGGATTGAGCAGTTCTTC. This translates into CASSVVPSGGIEQFF.

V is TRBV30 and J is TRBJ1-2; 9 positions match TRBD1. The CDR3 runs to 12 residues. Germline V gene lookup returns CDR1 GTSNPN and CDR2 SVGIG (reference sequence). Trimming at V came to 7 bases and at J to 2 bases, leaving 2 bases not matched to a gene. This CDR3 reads CASGQGNYGYTF. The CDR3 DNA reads TGTGCCTCCGGACAGGGGAACTATGGCTACACCTTC.

CDR3 sequence (DNA): TGCGCCAGCAGCCAAGATACCGCGGGCCATAGCACAGATACGCAGTATTTT. This gives the protein CASSQDTAGHSTDTQYF. The V and J genes are TRBV4-3 and TRBJ2-3; the D gene is possibly TRBD2 (5 bases). Germline CDR1 and CDR2: LGHNA and YSLEER. This CDR3 is built from 17 residues. Trimming shortened V by 0 bases and J by 0 bases, and 13 bases separated the two germline ends.

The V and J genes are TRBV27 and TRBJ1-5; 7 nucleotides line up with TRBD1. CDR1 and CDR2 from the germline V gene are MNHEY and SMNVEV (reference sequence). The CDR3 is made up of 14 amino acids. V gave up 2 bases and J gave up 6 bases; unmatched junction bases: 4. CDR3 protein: CASSLKGAGQPQHF. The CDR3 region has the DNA TGTGCCAGCAGTTTAAAGGGGGCCGGTCAGCCCCAGCATTTT.

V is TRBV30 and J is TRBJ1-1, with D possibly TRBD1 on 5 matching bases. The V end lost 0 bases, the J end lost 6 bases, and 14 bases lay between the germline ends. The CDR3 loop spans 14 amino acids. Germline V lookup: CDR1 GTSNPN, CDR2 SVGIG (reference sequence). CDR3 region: CAWSVYGARAEAFF. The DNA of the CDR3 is TGTGCCTGGAGTGTATATGGGGCTAGGGCTGAAGCTTTCTTT. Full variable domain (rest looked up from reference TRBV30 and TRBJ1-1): SQTIHQWPATLVQPVGSPLSLECTVEGTSNPNLYWYRQAAGRGLQLLFYSVGIGQISSEVPQNLSASRPQDRQFILSSKKLLLSDSGFYLCAWSVYGARAEAFFGQGTRLTVV.

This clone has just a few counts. Here the CDR3 reads CASRGWTGDYEQYF. As DNA, the CDR3 is TGTGCCAGCAGGGGTTGGACAGGGGACTACGAGCAGTACTTC. V and J are TRBV2 and TRBJ2-7; TRBD1 aligns across 9 bases. Germline assignment: CDR1 SNHLY and CDR2 FYNNEI. This CDR3 contains 14 residues. J gave up 3 bases and V 6 bases, and 6 bases lay outside the gene matches.

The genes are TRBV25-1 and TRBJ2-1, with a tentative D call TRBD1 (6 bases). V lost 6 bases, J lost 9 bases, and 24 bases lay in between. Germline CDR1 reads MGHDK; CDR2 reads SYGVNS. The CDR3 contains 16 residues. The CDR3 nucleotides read TGTGCCAGCAGCCCCGAGGGGGATAGGCCAATATTTGAGCAGTTCTTC. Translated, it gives CASSPEGDRPIFEQFF.

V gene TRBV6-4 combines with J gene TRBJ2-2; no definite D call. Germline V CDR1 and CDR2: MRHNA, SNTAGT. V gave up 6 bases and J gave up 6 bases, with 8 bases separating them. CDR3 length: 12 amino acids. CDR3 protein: CASSPRAGELFF. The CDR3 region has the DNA TGTGCCAGCAGCCCTCGGGCCGGGGAGCTGTTTTTT.

In DNA form, the CDR3 reads TGTGCCAGCATCGGGACTAGCGGCACCTACGAGCAGTACTTC. Its translation is CASIGTSGTYEQYF. The chain carries TRBV27 and TRBJ2-7, with TRBD2 identical over 11 bases. V gave up 7 bases and J gave up 2 bases; unmatched junction bases: 4. CDR3 length equals 14 residues. Germline-derived CDR1 and CDR2 are MNHEY and SMNVEV (reference sequence).

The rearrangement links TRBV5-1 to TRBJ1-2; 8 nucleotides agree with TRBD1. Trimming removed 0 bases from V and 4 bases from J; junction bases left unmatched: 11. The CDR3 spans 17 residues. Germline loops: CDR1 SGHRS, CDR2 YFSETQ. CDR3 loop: CASSLEPGGAGSYGYTF. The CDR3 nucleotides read TGCGCCAGCAGCTTGGAACCAGGGGGCGCGGGGAGCTATGGCTACACCTTC.

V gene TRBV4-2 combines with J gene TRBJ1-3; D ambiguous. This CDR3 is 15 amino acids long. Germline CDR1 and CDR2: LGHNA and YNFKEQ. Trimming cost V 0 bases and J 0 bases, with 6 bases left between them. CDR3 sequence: CASSQDIISGNTIYF. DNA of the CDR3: TGTGCCAGCAGCCAAGATATAATCTCTGGAAACACCATATATTTT.

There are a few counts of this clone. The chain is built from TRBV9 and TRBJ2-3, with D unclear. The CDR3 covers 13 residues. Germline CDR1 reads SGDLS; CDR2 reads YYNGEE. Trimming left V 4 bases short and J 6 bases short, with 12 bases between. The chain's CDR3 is CASSPRPGDTQYF. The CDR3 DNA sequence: TGTGCCAGCAGCCCCCGCCCCGGGGATACGCAGTATTTT.

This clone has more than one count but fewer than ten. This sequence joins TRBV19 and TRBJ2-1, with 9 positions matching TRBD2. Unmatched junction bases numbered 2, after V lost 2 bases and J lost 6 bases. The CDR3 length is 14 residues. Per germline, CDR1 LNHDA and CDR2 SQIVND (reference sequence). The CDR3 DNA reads TGTGCCAGTAGTATAAGTAGCGGGGGCAATGAGCAGTTCTTC. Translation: CASSISSGGNEQFF.

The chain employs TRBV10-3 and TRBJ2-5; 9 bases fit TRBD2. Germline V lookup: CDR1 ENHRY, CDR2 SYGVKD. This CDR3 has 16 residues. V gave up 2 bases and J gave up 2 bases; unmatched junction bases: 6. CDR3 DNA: TGTGCCATCAGTGAGGCTCCTAGCGGGGTGCAAGAGACCCAGTACTTC. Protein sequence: CAISEAPSGVQETQYF.